This TCR beta chain was observed in a study of T cell changes during pregnancy in multiple sclerosis. Sequencing was performed with immunoSEQ multiplex PCR; in TCRdb, only in-frame clones are kept and a portion is missing. Of about 50,000 clones in the sample, around 94% are singletons; the top ten hold approximately 0.31%. The specimen was CD4+ T cells from peripheral blood mononuclear cells, collected in the third trimester of pregnancy. This TCR was recovered from a female donor with multiple sclerosis, enrolled in a pregnancy study.

The CDR3 protein is CASSQTGTGLTNTEAFF. CDR3 in DNA: TGCGCCAGCAGCCAAACCGGGACAGGGCTTACTAACACTGAAGCTTTCTTT. This rearrangement joins TRBV5-1 to TRBJ1-1; 9 bases fit TRBD1. The CDR3 totals 17 residues. CDR1 SGHRS and CDR2 YFSETQ come from the germline V gene. V lost 4 bases to trimming and J lost 2 bases; unmatched junction nucleotides: 12.